The present T cell receptor beta chain was sequenced within a study of T-cell reconstitution after alpha-beta-depleted transplantation in children. This clonotype has a count of ten or more. Its antigen remains unidentified. Deletions cut 4 bases from V and 6 bases from J, with 4 bases between. The CDR3 length is 11 residues. Study-wide results and caveats: Some patients showed high day-60 TCRbeta diversity, which derived from surviving recipient T cells and thymic progenitors.

The authors prepared the TCRbeta library with unique molecular identifiers. TCRdb re-derived calls from the PCR reads in MiXCR, one entry per CDR3 protein. This sample yields about 980,000 distinct CDR3 sequences, of which 25% to 35% are seen a single time; roughly 31% belongs to the top ten. This receptor was taken from a boy less than two years old who had a stem cell transplant for SCID, so the T cells may come from the graft donor. The sample consisted of PBMCs, mostly from graft donor cells, taken 360 days after TCRalphabeta/CD19-depleted stem cell transplant. The V gene is TRBV12-3 or TRBV12-4, the J gene TRBJ2-1; D call uncertain. The CDR3 region has the DNA TGTGCCAGCAGTTCCGGCAATGAGCAGTTCTTC. Amino acids: CASSSGNEQFF.